The T cell receptor beta chain under discussion was sequenced for a study of blood T cell repertoires in COVID-19. Using immunoSEQ multiplex PCR, the repertoire was profiled, and TCRdb retains in-frame clones only, with some absent. The sample holds some 320,000 clones, 90% seen once. The CDR3 has 16 residues. From germline, CDR1 is LNHNV and CDR2 YYDKDF (reference sequence). V dropped 5 bases and J dropped 6; count of bases not matched to a gene: 13. Participants spanned ages 18 to 89 years and resided in about two dozen US areas. The sequenced sample consisted of PBMCs or T cells enriched from blood (not recorded which). The chain employs TRBV15 and TRBJ1-5, with 7 bases identical to TRBD1. The clonotype comes from a man in his 60s who had recovered from COVID-19. The CDR3 protein is CATSRLVGDRAQPQHF. The CDR3 DNA reads TGTGCCACCAGCCGGTTGGTGGGAGACAGGGCTCAGCCCCAGCATTTT.